The 28 T cell receptor beta chains below come from one sample, sequenced in a study of blood T cell repertoires in COVID-19. Sequencing was performed with immunoSEQ multiplex PCR; in TCRdb, only in-frame clones are kept and a portion is missing. The sample lists 310,000 or so clones; roughly 89% were seen once. Sequenced input: PBMCs or T cells enriched from blood (not recorded which). The receptors were gathered from a woman between 18 and 29 years old with acute COVID-19.

The rearrangement uses TRBV27 and TRBJ1-4; TRBD1 is a possible D gene (5 bases). Germline assignment: CDR1 MNHEY and CDR2 SMNVEV (reference sequence). V was cut by 3 bases and J by 0 bases, with 11 bases left in between. This CDR3 spans 16 amino acids. For the CDR3, the DNA is TGTGCCAGCAGTTTTAAGTCAGGGACAACTAATGAAAAACTGTTTTTT. Translation gives CASSFKSGTTNEKLFF.

V and J are TRBV4-1 and TRBJ2-2; D is unresolved. The V gene lost 0 bases and the J gene lost 5 bases, with 16 bases spanning the gap. Per the germline V gene, CDR1 is MGHRA and CDR2 is YSYEKL. The CDR3 consists of 17 residues. CDR3 nucleotide sequence: TGCGCCAGCAGCCAAGATCATGAAAGCCGAACGACCGGGGAGCTGTTTTTT. This gives the protein CASSQDHESRTTGELFF.

This chain connects TRBV4-1 to TRBJ2-7; possible D gene TRBD2, 5 bases. Germline V gene data show CDR1 as MGHRA and CDR2 as YSYEKL. This CDR3 has 15 amino acids. Trimming removed 2 bases from V and 5 bases from J, with 16 bases in between. The CDR3 spells CASSQLGLPRDEQYF. CDR3 sequence (DNA): TGCGCCAGCAGCCAACTCGGACTCCCCCGGGACGAGCAGTACTTC.

The chain employs TRBV18 and TRBJ1-5; 7 bases line up with TRBD1. The CDR3 contains 14 residues. Germline V gives CDR1 KGHSH, CDR2 LQKENI. V shed 5 bases, J shed 4 bases, and the junction held 5 bases outside the gene matches. Here the CDR3 DNA reads TGTGCCAGCTCAGCGGACAGGCAAAATCAGCCCCAGCATTTT. Residues: CASSADRQNQPQHF. Based on the CDR3 plus reference TRBV18 and TRBJ1-5, the full variable domain is NAGVMQNPRHLVRRRGQEARLRCSPMKGHSHVYWYRQLPEEGLKFMVYLQKENIIDESGMPKERFSAEFPKEGPSILRIQQVVRGDSAAYFCASSADRQNQPQHFGDGTRLSIL.

The chain carries TRBV6-4 and TRBJ2-3; 7 bases match TRBD2. V trimming: 4 bases; J trimming: 4 bases; junction bases outside the gene matches: 8. Germline values: CDR1 MRHNA, CDR2 SNTAGT. This CDR3 has 15 amino acids. The CDR3 nucleotides are TGTGCCAGCAGTGCCGGTGGCGGGAGTGCAGATACGCAGTATTTT. Residues: CASSAGGGSADTQYF.

The chain combines TRBV5-1 with TRBJ2-1; 7 bases agree with TRBD2. The CDR3 sequence is 16 residues long. J lost 2 bases, V lost 4 bases, and 9 bases had no gene match. Looked up from germline, CDR1 is SGHRS and CDR2 is YFSETQ. The CDR3 DNA follows: TGCGCCAGCAGCCCCGGGGACTATCGAGCCTACAATGAGCAGTTCTTC. Translating gives CASSPGDYRAYNEQFF.

The chain employs TRBV7-9 and TRBJ2-1; weak D call: TRBD2 (6 bases). Trimming left V 5 bases short and J 2 bases short, with 16 bases between. CDR3 length equals 16 residues. Germline V gene data show CDR1 as SEHNR and CDR2 as FQNEAQ (reference sequence). The CDR3 DNA reads TGTGCCAGCAGCCCCCCCGGGAGTAGGACCTACAATGAGCAGTTCTTC. This codes for CASSPPGSRTYNEQFF.

CDR3 sequence reads: CASSHRTDTQYF. The CDR3, as DNA: TGTGCCAGCAGCCACAGGACAGATACGCAGTATTTT. The chain uses TRBV3-1 (or the pseudogene TRBV3-2) and TRBJ2-3; D ambiguous. V was shortened by 3 bases and J by 3 bases, with 4 bases between the two germline ends. The germline CDR1 and CDR2 sequences are LGHDT and YNNKEL (reference sequence). This CDR3 comprises 12 residues.

This clone was seen once. The rearrangement uses TRBV4-2 and TRBJ1-2; D gene ambiguous. Deletions cut 0 bases from V and 3 bases from J, with 5 bases between. CDR3 length: 13 residues. In germline, CDR1 is LGHNA, CDR2 YNFKEQ. CDR3 DNA sequence: TGTGCCAGCAGCCAAGATCTCGACTATGGCTACACCTTC. Protein: CASSQDLDYGYTF.

The chain has TRBV19 and TRBJ1-2, with a weak D call TRBD1 (5 bases). Germline CDR1 and CDR2: LNHDA and SQIVND (reference sequence). V was cut by 3 bases and J by 2 bases, with 10 bases left in between. The CDR3 consists of 14 residues. The CDR3 coding sequence is TGTGCCAGTAGTATCTTTCAGGGAAACTATGGCTACACCTTC. This codes for CASSIFQGNYGYTF.

The chain combines TRBV7-9 with TRBJ2-3; 8 nucleotides match TRBD2. Germline assignment: CDR1 SEHNR and CDR2 FQNEAQ (reference sequence). J was trimmed by 1 base and V by 0 bases; bases with no gene match: 3. The CDR3 is 16 amino acids. The CDR3 DNA reads as TGTGCCAGCAGCTTAGCTGTGACTAGCGGCACAGATACGCAGTATTTT. Amino acids: CASSLAVTSGTDTQYF. The full variable domain, with the rest looked up from reference TRBV7-9 and TRBJ2-3, is DTGVSQNPRHKITKRGQNVTFRCDPISEHNRLYWYRQTLGQGPEFLTYFQNEAQLEKSRLLSDRFSAERPKGSFSTLEIQRTEQGDSAMYLCASSLAVTSGTDTQYFGPGTRLTVL.

Regarding this clone: One base away lies a much larger clone, so this may be a sequencing read error. The chain carries TRBV11-3 and TRBJ2-7, with TRBD1 identical over 8 bases. The V segment lost 4 bases and the J segment 3 bases; nucleotides outside the gene matches: 2. CDR1 and CDR2 from the germline V gene are SGHNT and YENEEA. CDR3 length equals 13 residues. This CDR3 is CASSYDRGYEQYF. Here the CDR3 DNA reads TGTGCCAGCAGCTACGACAGGGGCTACGAGCAGTACTTC.

The chain employs TRBV12-2 and TRBJ2-4; TRBD2 is taken as the D call from the table, unchecked against the DNA. TRBV12-2 is a pseudogene segment. The CDR3 runs to 18 residues. The CDR3 reads CASRLPTSEGLTKNIQYF. CDR3 DNA: TGTGCAAGTCGCTTACCTACTAGTGAAGGGTTGACCAAAAACATTCAGTACTTC.

This chain joins TRBV4-2 and TRBJ1-4; TRBD1 agrees at 7 bases. The germline gives CDR1 LGHNA, CDR2 YNFKEQ. V gave up 1 base and J gave up 4 bases; unmatched junction bases: 6. The CDR3 is 16 residues long. CDR3 sequence (DNA): TGTGCCAGCAGCCAAGGGAGACAGGGCCTTAATGAAAAACTGTTTTTT. This codes for CASSQGRQGLNEKLFF.

The chain joins TRBV28 to TRBJ2-1, with 7 bases that match TRBD2. The CDR3 is 14 amino acids. The J segment lost 7 bases and the V segment lost 2 bases, leaving 5 bases of the junction unmatched. Germline V gene lookup returns CDR1 MDHEN and CDR2 SYDVKM. CDR3 region: CASSLAGDGNEQFF. The DNA of the CDR3 is TGTGCCAGCAGTTTAGCGGGAGATGGTAATGAGCAGTTCTTC. Based on the CDR3 plus reference TRBV28 and TRBJ2-1, the full variable domain is DVKVTQSSRYLVKRTGEKVFLECVQDMDHENMFWYRQDPGLGLRLIYFSYDVKMKEKGDIPEGYSVSREKKERFSLILESASTNQTSMYLCASSLAGDGNEQFFGPGTRLTVL.

V is TRBV29-1 and J is TRBJ2-4, with 13 bases matching TRBD2. This CDR3 is 16 amino acids long. Germline V gene lookup returns CDR1 SQVTM and CDR2 ANQGSEA. The J segment lost 9 bases and the V segment lost 6 bases, leaving 14 bases of the junction unmatched. The CDR3, as DNA: TGCAGCGTGGCACCGAGGACTAGCGGGAGTGAGGTCATTCAGTACTTC. Amino acid sequence: CSVAPRTSGSEVIQYF.

The V call is TRBV30, the J call TRBJ2-3; tentatively, D is TRBD1 (6 bases). Per the germline V gene, CDR1 is GTSNPN and CDR2 is SVGIG (reference sequence). The CDR3 length is 13 residues. The V end lost 5 bases, the J end lost 3 bases, and 12 bases lay between the germline ends. In DNA form, the CDR3 reads TGTGCCTGGGCCGGCAGGGGAACAGATACGCAGTATTTT. It translates to CAWAGRGTDTQYF.

V usage is TRBV9 and J usage is TRBJ2-2; possible D gene TRBD1, 5 bases. The germline V gene encodes CDR1 SGDLS and CDR2 YYNGEE. The germline V and J ends were trimmed by 3 bases and 2 bases, with 8 bases remaining between them. The CDR3 is 14 amino acids. The CDR3 sequence is CASSGQQNTGELFF. As DNA, the CDR3 is TGTGCCAGCAGCGGACAGCAAAACACCGGGGAGCTGTTTTTT.

This chain links TRBV18 with TRBJ2-2, with TRBD2 matching over 8 bases. The CDR3 spans 17 residues. In germline, CDR1 is KGHSH, CDR2 LQKENI. Unmatched junction bases numbered 8, after V lost 3 bases and J lost 2 bases. The CDR3 region is CASSPDLAGVNTGELFF. The CDR3 nucleotides read TGTGCCAGCTCACCGGACCTAGCGGGCGTTAACACCGGGGAGCTGTTTTTT.

The chain carries TRBV27 and TRBJ2-4; D unresolved. Germline V lookup: CDR1 MNHEY, CDR2 SMNVEV (reference sequence). V gave up 2 bases and J gave up 5 bases, with 13 bases separating them. The CDR3 is 15 residues long. The CDR3 DNA is TGTGCCAGCAGTTTAACCCCGGAGTCCGAAAACATTCAGTACTTC. Translation gives CASSLTPESENIQYF.

The genes are TRBV6-5 and TRBJ2-5, with TRBD2 matching 14 bases. The CDR3 contains 15 residues. J was trimmed by 2 bases and V by 8 bases; bases with no gene match: 4. Germline V gives CDR1 MNHEY, CDR2 SVGAGI. This CDR3 reads CASGRLAGGQETQYF. The CDR3 nucleotides read TGTGCCAGCGGTAGACTAGCGGGAGGGCAAGAGACCCAGTACTTC.

The chain carries TRBV6-5 and TRBJ1-5; a possible D gene is TRBD1 (6 bases). This CDR3 spans 15 amino acids. Germline CDR1 reads MNHEY; CDR2 reads SVGAGI. Trimming cost V 5 bases and J 2 bases, with 13 bases left between them. CDR3 coding DNA: TGTGCCAGCAGTAAACGACAGGCGGGCAATCAGCCCCAGCATTTT. Protein product: CASSKRQAGNQPQHF.

The rearrangement links TRBV7-9 to TRBJ2-4; 9 bases are a match to TRBD1. The length of the CDR3 is 15 residues. Per germline, CDR1 SEHNR and CDR2 FQNEAQ (reference sequence). J was trimmed by 1 base and V by 5 bases; bases with no gene match: 3. The chain's CDR3 is CASSIGQGAKNIQYF. DNA for the CDR3: TGTGCCAGCAGCATTGGACAGGGGGCCAAAAACATTCAGTACTTC. Full variable domain (outside the CDR3, taken from reference TRBV7-9 and TRBJ2-4): DTGVSQNPRHKITKRGQNVTFRCDPISEHNRLYWYRQTLGQGPEFLTYFQNEAQLEKSRLLSDRFSAERPKGSFSTLEIQRTEQGDSAMYLCASSIGQGAKNIQYFGAGTRLSVL.

This chain uses TRBV28 with TRBJ2-3, with D perhaps matching TRBD2 (6 bases). Germline-derived CDR1 and CDR2 are MDHEN and SYDVKM. CDR3 size: 14 residues. The V gene lost 3 bases and the J gene lost 4 bases, with 11 bases spanning the gap. The CDR3 DNA reads as TGTGCCAGCAGTTTGTTACTAGCCGCAGATACGCAGTATTTT. This encodes CASSLLLAADTQYF.

The J gene is TRBJ1-2, the V gene TRBV25-1, with TRBD1 matching 11 bases. The CDR3 length is 16 residues. Germline V gene sequence: CDR1 MGHDK, CDR2 SYGVNS. The trim removed 2 bases at V and 3 bases at J, leaving 5 bases unmatched. Here the CDR3 reads CASSEIGGQGDYGYTF. The DNA for the CDR3 is TGTGCCAGCAGTGAAATTGGGGGACAGGGGGACTATGGCTACACCTTC.

The V gene is TRBV28, the J gene TRBJ2-7; D unresolved. Germline CDR1 and CDR2: MDHEN and SYDVKM. V was pared by 4 bases and J by 2 bases, with 15 bases between. CDR3 size: 15 residues. CDR3 protein: CASSSRRLRTYEQYF. CDR3 sequence (DNA): TGTGCCAGCAGTTCTCGGCGACTGAGAACCTACGAGCAGTACTTC.

This clone was seen a single time. This chain links TRBV18 with TRBJ2-7; 9 bases map to TRBD1. V was pared by 2 bases and J by 5 bases, with 10 bases of the junction left unmatched. This CDR3 has 16 residues. Germline values: CDR1 KGHSH, CDR2 LQKENI. CDR3 region: CASSPSWDRDYNEQYF. The CDR3 nucleotides are TGTGCCAGCTCACCAAGTTGGGACAGGGATTACAACGAGCAGTACTTC.

The CDR3 sequence: CASSIVRRASNTEAFF. In DNA, the CDR3 is TGTGCCAGTAGTATTGTGAGGAGGGCGTCGAACACTGAAGCTTTCTTT. The V and J genes are TRBV19 and TRBJ1-1; D remains unclear. CDR3 length: 16 residues. The germline V gene encodes CDR1 LNHDA and CDR2 SQIVND (reference sequence). Trimming pared 3 bases from V and 1 base from J, leaving 15 bases between.